A single T cell receptor beta chain is shown here with its context. Its antigen remains unknown. Primers for the PCR totalled 60 Vbeta and 13 Jbeta. TCRdb's copy holds only in-frame clones and misses some; the assay was immunoSEQ multiplex PCR. This table holds approximately 120,000 clones. This sample is part of a study of cytomegalovirus exposure and HLA in healthy donors. The study, taken as a whole, reports: TCR beta chain V- and J-gene trimming was linked, in a later analysis, to a missense variant in DCLRE1C. Being productive about 90% or about 30% of the time was typical of most TCR beta V segments in an earlier analysis.

V was shortened by 5 bases and J by 1 base, with 11 bases between the two germline ends. From germline, CDR1 is SGHAT and CDR2 FQDESV (reference sequence). This CDR3 spans 14 amino acids. V and J are TRBV11-1 and TRBJ1-1; D is perhaps TRBD1 (5 bases). Sequencing was carried out using PBMCs. The TCR sequence derives from a man aged 25 to 40 in good health and CMV-seronegative. The CDR3 spells CASSGGETNTEAFF. The DNA of the CDR3 is TGTGCCAGCAGCGGGGGGGAGACGAACACTGAAGCTTTCTTT.